Listed here are 28 T cell receptor beta chains from one sample, sequenced in a study of CD8+CD57+ T cells in acquired aplastic anemia listed by TCRdb under 2018. TCRdb names Illumina HiSeq 2000 as the instrument used. Genomic DNA served as template for TCR beta VDJ combination and CDR3 sequence profiling. TCRdb applied fastp at Q25 and MiXCR to the public reads, then kept only in-frame beta chains. Every distinct CDR3 protein forms one entry, paired with its most common genes and DNA. Recorded for this sample are about 470,000 distinct CDR3 sequences; about a third of them occurred a single time. The ten largest clones take up nearly 0.85% of the sample. Expansion of CD8+CD57+ cells had been shown by flow cytometry in the patients chosen for sequencing. Specimen: sorted CD4+, CD8+, or CD8+CD57+ T cells (not recorded which) from PBMCs. These receptors came from a human donor with aplastic anemia.

This clonotype was counted ten times or more. V and J are TRBV10-3 and TRBJ1-1; 7 nucleotides agree with TRBD1. Germline V CDR1 and CDR2: ENHRY, SYGVKD. Unmatched junction bases numbered 6, after V lost 11 bases and J lost 3 bases. This CDR3 is 12 amino acids long. The CDR3, as DNA: TGTGCCGCACAAACAGGGGACACTGAAGCTTTCTTT. Amino acid sequence: CAAQTGDTEAFF.

This clonotype was recorded only once. The chain combines TRBV25-1 with TRBJ2-7, with D perhaps assigned TRBD1 or TRBD2 (5 bases each). The length of the CDR3 is 16 residues. The V gene lost 5 bases and the J gene lost 5 bases, with 22 bases spanning the gap. Germline CDR1 and CDR2: MGHDK and SYGVNS. The CDR3 here is CASSNPRGPTGNEQYF. The CDR3 bases are TGTGCCAGCAGTAACCCCCGGGGACCAACGGGGAACGAGCAGTACTTC.

This clonotype was counted at least ten times. V usage is TRBV29-1 and J usage is TRBJ1-2; unclear D gene. V was clipped by 5 bases and J by 4 bases, with 8 bases between them. Germline values: CDR1 SQVTM, CDR2 ANQGSEA. The CDR3 runs to 11 residues. The CDR3 region has the DNA TGCAGCGTTTTTGACTCCTATGGCTACACCTTC. Translating gives CSVFDSYGYTF.

On this clonotype: The junction departs from the called germline gene at one end, perhaps through a read error. The V and J genes are TRBV12-3 or TRBV12-4 and TRBJ2-4; D not certain. The CDR3 runs 14 residues. The CDR3 DNA reads TGTGCCGGCAGTTTAATGGGGGCCAAAAACATTCAGTACTTC. Protein sequence: CAGSLMGAKNIQYF.

The V call is TRBV10-1, the J call TRBJ2-5; 8 bases are a match to TRBD2. The V segment lost 6 bases and the J segment 11 bases; nucleotides outside the gene matches: 14. CDR3 length: 14 amino acids. Germline CDR1 is WNHNN and CDR2 is SYGVQD (reference sequence). This CDR3 reads CASSADPSGYEQYF. The CDR3 DNA reads as TGCGCCAGCAGCGCTGATCCTAGCGGGTACGAACAGTACTTC.

The gene calls are TRBV5-1 and TRBJ1-6; D unresolved. Germline values: CDR1 SGHRS, CDR2 YFSETQ. V lost 0 bases to trimming and J lost 7 bases, with 14 bases between them. This CDR3 is built from 16 residues. In DNA, the CDR3 is TGCGCCAGCAGCTTGGAATCTTCAGCGGCCAATTCACCCCTCCACTTT. As protein: CASSLESSAANSPLHF.

The chain couples TRBV9 to TRBJ2-2, with no clear D. This CDR3 is 14 amino acids long. V was cut by 3 bases and J by 3 bases, with 9 bases left in between. CDR1 and CDR2 (germline): SGDLS, YYNGEE. The CDR3 DNA reads TGTGCCAGCAGCGGGAGAAGAGACACCGGGGAGCTGTTTTTT. Translated: CASSGRRDTGELFF.

This clonotype was picked up many times. This rearrangement joins TRBV19 to TRBJ1-1; 9 bases align to TRBD1. Losses at the gene ends were 5 bases for V and 6 bases for J; bases not matched to a gene: 4. Germline CDR1 LNHDA, CDR2 SQIVND (reference sequence). The length of the CDR3 is 13 residues. CDR3 protein: CASSLQGAAEAFF. Written as DNA, the CDR3 is TGTGCCAGTAGTTTACAGGGGGCCGCTGAAGCTTTCTTT. Complete variable domain (other parts from reference TRBV19 and TRBJ1-1): DGGITQSPKYLFRKEGQNVTLSCEQNLNHDAMYWYRQDPGQGLRLIYYSQIVNDFQKGDIAEGYSVSREKKESFPLTVTSAQKNPTAFYLCASSLQGAAEAFFGQGTRLTVV.

The chain has TRBV4-2 and TRBJ2-6, with 8 nucleotides matching TRBD2. V shed 4 bases and J 1 base; nucleotides not matched to a gene: 15. From germline, CDR1 is LGHNA and CDR2 YNFKEQ. The CDR3 length is 20 residues. For the CDR3, the DNA is TGTGCCAGCAGCCCCGGTGGAAGCGGGAGTGTCTCGTCTGGGGCCAACGTCCTGACTTTC. Its protein is CASSPGGSGSVSSGANVLTF.

This clonotype has only a few counts. The rearrangement joins TRBV7-2 to TRBJ2-1, with TRBD2 matching 8 bases. CDR1 is SGHTA and CDR2 is FQGNSA in the germline V gene. With 5 bases clipped from V and 9 bases from J, the junction kept 6 bases outside the gene matches. CDR3 length: 13 residues. CDR3 DNA sequence: TGTGCCAGCAGCCCGGGACTAGTAAGTGAGCAGTTCTTC. Its protein product is CASSPGLVSEQFF.

This clonotype was detected a few times. The chain is built from TRBV28 and TRBJ1-6; no firm D call. This CDR3 has 15 amino acids. Germline lookup yields CDR1 MDHEN and CDR2 SYDVKM. V shed 5 bases and J shed 5 bases, with 13 bases lying between them. This CDR3 reads CASSPPWAHNSPLHF. The CDR3 bases are TGTGCCAGCAGTCCCCCCTGGGCCCATAATTCACCCCTCCACTTT.

This clonotype was recorded once. CDR3 protein: CAWSTGNQNIQYF. The DNA for the CDR3 is TGTGCCTGGAGCACAGGGAATCAAAACATTCAGTACTTC. V and J are TRBV30 and TRBJ2-4, with a tentative D call TRBD1 (6 bases). The germline V and J ends were trimmed by 3 bases and 5 bases, with 11 bases remaining between them. The germline V gene has CDR1 GTSNPN and CDR2 SVGIG (reference sequence). CDR3 length: 13 residues. Full variable domain (missing parts from reference TRBV30 and TRBJ2-4): SQTIHQWPATLVQPVGSPLSLECTVEGTSNPNLYWYRQAAGRGLQLLFYSVGIGQISSEVPQNLSASRPQDRQFILSSKKLLLSDSGFYLCAWSTGNQNIQYFGAGTRLSVL.

DNA for the CDR3: TGTGCCACCAGCTTGACAGCGAACACTGAAGCTTTCTTT. Its protein product is CATSLTANTEAFF. The rearrangement uses TRBV10-3 and TRBJ1-1, with D possibly being TRBD1 (5 bases). V was pared by 10 bases and J by 1 base, with 13 bases between. Looked up from germline, CDR1 is ENHRY and CDR2 is SYGVKD. The CDR3 consists of 13 residues.

This clonotype appeared many times. The J gene is TRBJ1-1, the V gene TRBV2; D gene uncertain. CDR3 size: 13 residues. The germline V and J ends were trimmed by 1 base and 5 bases, with 8 bases remaining between them. From germline, CDR1 is SNHLY and CDR2 FYNNEI. The CDR3 DNA sequence: TGTGCCAGCAGTGAAGAGGCCGGGACTGAAGCTTTCTTT. Translated: CASSEEAGTEAFF. Full variable domain (rest looked up from reference TRBV2 and TRBJ1-1): EPEVTQTPSHQVTQMGQEVILRCVPISNHLYFYWYRQILGQKVEFLVSFYNNEISEKSEIFDDQFSVERPDGSNFTLKIRSTKLEDSAMYFCASSEEAGTEAFFGQGTRLTVV.

This clonotype was detected once. The chain links TRBV20-1 to TRBJ2-3, with 11 bases lining up with TRBD1. The CDR3 totals 17 residues. The J segment lost 0 bases and the V segment lost 6 bases, leaving 11 bases of the junction unmatched. Germline CDR1 and CDR2: DFQATT and SNEGSKA (reference sequence). The CDR3 loop reads CSASSVGQGASTDTQYF. The CDR3 region has the DNA TGCAGTGCCAGCAGCGTAGGACAGGGGGCTAGCACAGATACGCAGTATTTT.

There are many counts of this clonotype. The chain recombines TRBV19 with TRBJ1-3, with unresolved D. The CDR3 loop spans 14 amino acids. Germline CDR1 is LNHDA and CDR2 is SQIVND (reference sequence). The V end lost 9 bases, the J end lost 0 bases, and 12 bases lay between the germline ends. CDR3 sequence reads: CASRNLGSGNTIYF. The CDR3 nucleotides are TGTGCCAGCAGGAATTTGGGCTCTGGAAACACCATATATTTT.

The V call is TRBV28, the J call TRBJ1-5; D not certain. CDR1 is MDHEN and CDR2 is SYDVKM in the germline V gene. There are 13 residues in the CDR3. Trimming shortened V by 7 bases and J by 0 bases, and 7 bases separated the two germline ends. CDR3 in DNA: TGTGCCAGCACCCCTAGTAGCAATCAGCCCCAGCATTTT. Translation: CASTPSSNQPQHF.

This clonotype has more than one count but fewer than ten. A read error is possible here, since a much larger clone lies one base away. The chain joins TRBV19 to TRBJ1-1; no clear D gene. Looked up from germline, CDR1 is LNHDA and CDR2 is SQIVND (reference sequence). This CDR3 region has 13 residues. V gave up 8 bases and J gave up 4 bases, with 14 bases separating them. The CDR3 protein is CASDNELGTEAFF. CDR3 nucleotide sequence: TGTGCCAGTGACAACGAGCTCGGCACTGAAGCTTTCTTT.

The chain recombines TRBV5-8 with TRBJ2-3; D unresolved. V was pared by 0 bases and J by 2 bases, with 7 bases between. CDR3 size: 14 residues. Germline values: CDR1 SGHTS, CDR2 YDEGEE. This chain's CDR3 is CASSLVKHTDTQYF. The CDR3 nucleotides are TGTGCCAGCAGCTTGGTCAAACACACAGATACGCAGTATTTT.

This clonotype was picked up many times. The V call is TRBV29-1, the J call TRBJ1-5; no reliable D call. V was clipped by 6 bases and J by 0 bases, with 9 bases between them. This CDR3 has 13 residues. Germline CDR1 reads SQVTM; CDR2 reads ANQGSEA. The DNA for the CDR3 is TGCAGCGTGGCGGAGAATAGCAATCAGCCCCAGCATTTT. Translating it yields CSVAENSNQPQHF.

V and J are TRBV11-3 and TRBJ1-4; TRBD1 matches 9 bases. The CDR3 runs to 15 residues. V shed 2 bases and J 7 bases; nucleotides not matched to a gene: 5. Germline lookup yields CDR1 SGHNT and CDR2 YENEEA. CDR3 amino acids: CASSLPGQGGEKLFF. CDR3 nucleotides: TGTGCCAGCAGCTTACCGGGACAGGGAGGTGAAAAACTGTTTTTT.

In its sample, this clonotype was seen many times. This chain's CDR3 is CASSLEGQNSPLHF. The CDR3 DNA reads TGTGCCAGCAGCTTAGAGGGTCAGAATTCACCCCTCCACTTT. The V gene is TRBV7-9, the J gene TRBJ1-6; D is unclear. V was trimmed by 1 base and J by 7 bases, leaving 8 bases between them. Germline assignment: CDR1 SEHNR and CDR2 FQNEAQ (reference sequence). The CDR3 covers 14 residues. The full variable domain, completed using reference TRBV7-9 and TRBJ1-6, is DTGVSQNPRHKITKRGQNVTFRCDPISEHNRLYWYRQTLGQGPEFLTYFQNEAQLEKSRLLSDRFSAERPKGSFSTLEIQRTEQGDSAMYLCASSLEGQNSPLHFGNGTRLTVT.

The chain employs TRBV6-2 or TRBV6-3 and TRBJ1-2, with unresolved D. Per the germline V gene, CDR1 is MNHEY and CDR2 is SVGEGT. The CDR3 has 13 residues. V lost 2 bases, J lost 3 bases, and 7 bases lay in between. CDR3 loop: CASSYRLDYGYTF. CDR3 nucleotide sequence: TGTGCCAGCAGTTACCGCCTGGACTATGGCTACACCTTC.

This clonotype has a handful of counts. V gene TRBV14 combines with J gene TRBJ2-1; 8 bases map to TRBD2. CDR3 size: 17 residues. Germline assignment: CDR1 SGHDN and CDR2 FVKESK. V shed 5 bases, J shed 6 bases, and the junction held 15 bases outside the gene matches. The CDR3 DNA is TGTGCCAGCAGCTTAAGTGGCTACGGGGGGGCTGGCAATGAGCAGTTCTTC. As protein: CASSLSGYGGAGNEQFF.

The gene calls are TRBV19 and TRBJ2-7; maybe TRBD1 (6 bases). Germline V gene data show CDR1 as LNHDA and CDR2 as SQIVND (reference sequence). V shed 4 bases and J shed 3 bases, with 13 bases lying between them. The CDR3 is 14 amino acids. CDR3 residues: CASSNQGQIYEQYF. DNA for the CDR3: TGTGCCAGTAGTAACCAGGGGCAAATCTACGAGCAGTACTTC.

This clonotype was recorded a few times. The junction shows a germline mismatch at one end, possibly a read error. This rearrangement joins TRBV7-7 to TRBJ2-2, with D possibly TRBD2 on 6 matching bases. The CDR3 is 16 residues long. Germline assignment: CDR1 SSHAT and CDR2 FNYEAQ (reference sequence). CDR3 coding DNA: TGTGCTAGCAGCTCCGATTCCGTGGGGAGGACCGGGGAGCTGTTTTTT. Its translation: CASSSDSVGRTGELFF.

The rearrangement joins TRBV11-2 to TRBJ2-5; possible D gene TRBD2, 6 bases. Trimming shortened V by 4 bases and J by 4 bases, and 13 bases separated the two germline ends. CDR1 is SGHAT and CDR2 is FQNNGV in the germline V gene. The CDR3 consists of 14 residues. CDR3 nucleotides: TGTGCCAGCAGCTCGGAGGGAATACGAGAGACCCAGTACTTC. Protein: CASSSEGIRETQYF.

Details on this clonotype: A read error may be the cause here, since a much bigger clone is one base away. Here the CDR3 reads CASRTNRRGNSPLHF. The CDR3 DNA sequence: TGTGCCAGCAGAACAAACAGGAGAGGTAATTCACCCCTCCACTTT. The rearrangement links TRBV10-3 to TRBJ1-6, with D possibly being TRBD1 (5 bases). The CDR3 length is 15 residues. Per the germline V gene, CDR1 is ENHRY and CDR2 is SYGVKD. V lost 10 bases and J lost 6, with 19 bases in between.